This TCR beta chain derives from a study of Graves' ophthalmopathy and Graves' hyperthyroidism. CDR1 is SGDLS, CDR2 YYNGEE, per germline. This CDR3 contains 15 residues. Ophthalmopathic donors had moderate-to-severe activity, CAS ≥3 and NOSPECS ≥4, with disease that had lasted under 3 months. Patients were left out if they had other autoimmune diseases, uncontrolled infections, pregnancy or lactation. The authors diagnosed from clinical symptoms, serum thyroxine, TRAb, thyroid ultrasound and orbital computed tomography. Amplified material comprised TCR beta CDR3 regions derived from RNA transcripts. HTBI primers were used in a first-round RT-PCR, which preceded a second-round multiplex PCR. TCRdb ran MiXCR on the multiplex PCR reads and lists one entry per CDR3 protein. The sample has over 650,000 distinct CDR3 sequences, 35% to 50% seen once; the top ten hold roughly 3.5%. With regard to this clonotype: Its cognate antigen is unknown. A junction boundary mismatches the germline segment, possibly from a read error.

Study results and limitations: Blood contained most expanded thyroid clonotypes exceeding 0.001 frequency.

Source material: peripheral blood. The sequence was collected from an adult man with Graves' ophthalmopathy. The chain links TRBV9 to TRBJ1-2, with D unresolved. This CDR3 is CAGSARTGANYGYTF. The CDR3 nucleotides read TGTGCCGGCAGCGCCCGCACGGGCGCTAACTATGGCTACACCTTC.